One T cell receptor (beta chain) is described in this entry. These data are taken from a study of cytomegalovirus exposure and HLA in healthy donors. The PCR contained 60 Vbeta and 13 Jbeta primers. The protocol was immunoSEQ multiplex PCR, while the TCRdb copy is restricted to in-frame clones and leaves out a portion. Here the sample spans 160,000 or so clones, over 70% being singletons. Sequenced: PBMCs. The sequence derives from a man under 40 in good health and CMV-seronegative.

CDR3: CASSNEGGVGEKLFF. CDR3 nucleotides: TGCGCCAGCAGTAATGAAGGGGGAGTAGGTGAAAAACTGTTTTTT. V and J are TRBV5-1 and TRBJ1-4; D might be TRBD1 (6 bases). The V and J ends lost 5 bases and 7 bases respectively, with 18 bases between them. The CDR3 sequence is 15 residues long. CDR1 and CDR2 (germline): SGHRS, YFSETQ. Full variable domain (missing parts from reference TRBV5-1 and TRBJ1-4): KAGVTQTPRYLIKTRGQQVTLSCSPISGHRSVSWYQQTPGQGLQFLFEYFSETQRNKGNFPGRFSGRQFSNSRSEMNVSTLELGDSALYLCASSNEGGVGEKLFFGSGTQLSVL.